This TCR beta chain derives from a study of CD8 T cells in Susac syndrome. At the level of the study: Of the sequenced Susac syndrome patients, more than five had active disease and eight or nine were in remission. Patients with Susac syndrome were therapy-naive, on corticosteroids, or on intravenous immunoglobulin alone at the time that blood was drawn. Study conclusions and caveats: The authors found no clonal expansion in Susac syndrome CD4+ T cell repertoires.

V lost 0 bases and J lost 1, with 0 bases in between. This CDR3 comprises 11 residues. Germline CDR1 GTSNPN, CDR2 SVGIG (reference sequence). This clonotype has just a few counts. Its antigen is as yet unknown. A quantity of 0.5 to 1 ug RNA underwent reverse transcription using random hexamers. By means of immunoSEQ multiplex PCR, TCR beta CDR3 spanning 54 Vbeta and 13 Jbeta underwent amplification. TCRdb analysed the immunoSEQ multiplex PCR reads with MiXCR anew, one entry per CDR3 protein. The sample contains about 140,000 distinct CDR3 sequences, around 95% of which appear only once. J is TRBJ1-2 and V is TRBV30; D gene unclear. This clonotype was sampled from a human donor with Susac syndrome. Material for sequencing was CD4+ T cells from PBMCs. The CDR3 is CAWSVNYGYTF. In DNA, the CDR3 is TGTGCCTGGAGTGTTAACTATGGCTACACCTTC. Based on the CDR3 plus reference TRBV30 and TRBJ1-2, the full variable domain is SQTIHQWPATLVQPVGSPLSLECTVEGTSNPNLYWYRQAAGRGLQLLFYSVGIGQISSEVPQNLSASRPQDRQFILSSKKLLLSDSGFYLCAWSVNYGYTFGSGTRLTVV.